The entry that follows covers one TCR beta chain sequence. This clone has a handful of counts. The specificity of this receptor is unknown. No base quality values were provided; no much bigger clone lies one nucleotide off. Each donor gave one peripheral blood draw, averaging approximately 0.11 L, which was collected into heparinised tubes. Naive, central memory, regulatory and stem cell-like memory CD4+ T cells were sorted on a BD FACSAria II using a panel including CD45RO, CCR7, CD25, CD127, CD95 and CD27. Purity was above 95% for every sorted population. Right away, PBMCs were isolated by Lymphoprep density gradient centrifugation and were stained directly, with no culture step. So that batch effects would be minimized, each experiment stained and sorted samples in pairs, pairing one healthy donor with one patient. The High Capacity cDNA Reverse Transcription Kit was used to reverse transcribe all of the isolated RNA, meaning that expressed TCRB transcripts were what got sequenced. Deep immunoSEQ sequencing was applied to naive, central memory and regulatory T cell samples, giving an average of roughly 3.5 million total reads per sample. Sorted cells were lysed in RLT buffer, and RNA was extracted using DNase-treated RNeasy Micro or Mini kits according to cell number. To prevent cross-contamination, every cell subset was processed on its own, while patient and healthy donor samples were processed together. The immunoSEQ multiplex PCR was used to amplify TCRB sequences from cDNA, yielding 87-bp fragments that span the CDR3 region. The amplicons were sequenced using the Illumina HiSeq platform. The original pipeline was this. Synthetic template baselines were used to correct PCR bias computationally, reads within Hamming distance 2 were collapsed together, and singletons that could not be merged were discarded. Reads were aligned against IMGT to assign V, D and J genes, CDR3 length and insertions or deletions at six rearrangement sites. Within each subset, clonotype counts were normalized to sorted cell number, and only after that were true diversity and Gini coefficients computed with the tcR R package. Repertoire sharing was quantified using the overlap coefficient calculated on TCRB nucleotide sequences. Out-of-frame TCRB sequences from naive cells were analyzed to stand in for the pre-selection repertoire. The source is immuneACCESS, and TCRdb retained only in-frame sequences with V and J called. Part of the clones is not carried over; for the studies checked, unresolved V genes explain less than half of this, and the remainder is unexplained. The DNA gave D and trimming, while V, J and clone size come from that table. Recorded for this sample are 200,000 to 250,000 clones; around 10% of them occurred a single time. 0.034% of the sample is held by the ten biggest clonotypes.

The data were obtained in a study of beta chain features in type 1 diabetes (dated by TCRdb to 2017 to 2018). The study in broad terms: No differences in mean age, gender distribution, total cell number or subset yield were found between patients and healthy donors. A total of approximately 110,000,000 sorted cells were examined across all samples, and a strong correlation was observed between cell number per subset and RNA yield. The study compared TCRB repertoires of sorted circulating CD4+ T cell subsets between recently diagnosed type 1 diabetes patients and matched healthy donors. Naive and central memory subsets were obtained from all 28 donors, but regulatory and stem cell-like memory subsets were isolated from only 8 patients and roughly 8 healthy donors.

V was cut back by 0 bases and J by 7 bases, leaving a gap of 14 bases between them. The germline V gene yields SGHRS for CDR1 and YFSETQ for CDR2. The CDR3, cysteine through phenylalanine, is 15 amino acids long. Only the CDR3 DNA is retained, 45 bases long and in frame from the first base. Results the study describes overall, beyond this receptor: Because cDNA was sequenced instead of genomic DNA, activated cells with high expression could be over-represented, although the groups did not differ in activation or CD3 levels. PCR might favor shorter templates, but patient and control samples were amplified and corrected together, so any skew would affect both groups equally. Because the HLA sub-analyses included only small numbers of individuals, any influence of HLA type on TCRB rearrangement was left unresolved. At VDJ recombination sites, type 1 diabetes patients had fewer insertions and more deleted nucleotides, which implies abnormalities in thymic rearrangement. Type 1 diabetes patients showed a moderate but significant shortening of TCRB CDR3 length in all four CD4+ subsets. Naive, central memory and regulatory TCRB repertoires appeared more similar among patients than among healthy donors.

The clonotype originates from a woman aged 18-29 years in good health. The chain is made from TRBV5-1 and TRBJ2-1, with a tentative D gene TRBD1 over 8 matching bases. Sequenced: naive CD4+ T cells from blood. This specimen's cell subset or site label, interpreted: true naive CD4+ T cells. The sequenced DNA is TGCGCCAGCAGCTTGGTACAGGGGGGGGTAAATGAGCAGTTCTTC. Its translation is CASSLVQGGVNEQFF.